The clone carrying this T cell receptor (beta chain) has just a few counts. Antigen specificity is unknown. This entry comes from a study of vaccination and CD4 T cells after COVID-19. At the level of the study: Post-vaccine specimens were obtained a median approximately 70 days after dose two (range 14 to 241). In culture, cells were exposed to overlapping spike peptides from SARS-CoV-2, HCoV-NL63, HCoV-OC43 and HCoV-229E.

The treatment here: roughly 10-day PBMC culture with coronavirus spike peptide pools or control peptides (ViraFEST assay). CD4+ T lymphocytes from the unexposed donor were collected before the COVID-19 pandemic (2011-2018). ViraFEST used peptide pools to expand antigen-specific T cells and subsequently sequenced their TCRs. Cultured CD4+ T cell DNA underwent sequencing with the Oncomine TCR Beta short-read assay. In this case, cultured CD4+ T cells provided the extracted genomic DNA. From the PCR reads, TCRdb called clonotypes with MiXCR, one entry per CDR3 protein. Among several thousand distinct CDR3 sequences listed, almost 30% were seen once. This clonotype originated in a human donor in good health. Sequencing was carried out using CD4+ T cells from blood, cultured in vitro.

In DNA form, the CDR3 reads TGTGCCAGCAGTAGGGGGCAAGAGACCCAGTACTTC. Translating it yields CASSRGQETQYF. The chain has TRBV7-9 and TRBJ2-5; perhaps TRBD1 as D (6 bases). This CDR3 region has 12 residues. Germline assignment: CDR1 SEHNR and CDR2 FQNEAQ (reference sequence). V lost 6 bases and J 2 bases, leaving 7 bases between the germline ends.